What follows are 19 T cell receptor beta chains derived from one specimen sequenced in a study of T cells in Graves' hyperthyroidism and ophthalmopathy. The TCR beta CDR3 regions underwent amplification using RNA transcripts as the source. Using the HTBI primer set, a first-round RT-PCR was run on the TCR CDR3. TCRdb used MiXCR to reprocess the multiplex PCR reads, holding one entry per CDR3 protein. The table includes 450,000 to 700,000 distinct CDR3 sequences, about half detected once. The sequenced sample consisted of peripheral blood or thyroid tissue (not recorded which). The receptors were gathered from an adult woman with Graves' disease, either hyperthyroidism or ophthalmopathy (not recorded which).

The chain combines TRBV7-9 with TRBJ1-1; 7 bases align to TRBD1. Trimming cost V 6 bases and J 0 bases; bases outside gene matches: 4. CDR1 and CDR2 from the germline V gene are SEHNR and FQNEAQ (reference sequence). The CDR3 runs 14 residues. The CDR3 sequence: CASRIGTVNTEAFF. The CDR3, as DNA: TGTGCCAGCAGGATTGGGACAGTGAACACTGAAGCTTTCTTT.

The chain has TRBV12-5 and TRBJ1-3; D remains ambiguous. The V end was cut by 7 bases, the J end by 0 bases, with 13 bases between. The CDR3 spans 15 residues. Germline V lookup: CDR1 LGHNT, CDR2 FRNRAP. CDR3 residues: CASAPGGGSGNTIYF. The CDR3 DNA is TGTGCTAGTGCCCCCGGAGGAGGCTCTGGAAACACCATATATTTT.

Many counts were recorded for this clonotype. The rearrangement links TRBV25-1 to TRBJ1-1, with 9 nucleotides matching TRBD1. The CDR3 has 18 amino acids. Germline V gives CDR1 MGHDK, CDR2 SYGVNS. Trimming cost V 2 bases and J 4 bases; bases outside gene matches: 14. The CDR3 bases are TGTGCCAGCAGTGAAACCTCGTACAGGGGGCGGGGGAGCACTGAAGCTTTCTTT. This codes for CASSETSYRGRGSTEAFF.

Points on this clonotype: One end of the junction does not line up with germline, which may come from a read error. The CDR3: CATSRVGGDF. CDR3 coding DNA: TGTGCCACCAGCAGAGTAGGGGGAGACTTC. This chain links TRBV15 with TRBJ2-7; D is perhaps TRBD1 (6 bases). The germline V gene encodes CDR1 LNHNV and CDR2 YYDKDF (reference sequence). The length of the CDR3 is 10 residues.

V is TRBV19 and J is TRBJ1-6, with D possibly being TRBD1 (5 bases). Germline V gene data show CDR1 as LNHDA and CDR2 as SQIVND (reference sequence). V lost 7 bases, J lost 7 bases, and 23 bases lay in between. The CDR3 totals 17 residues. CDR3 amino acids: CASTSRPGGGGNSPLHF. CDR3 nucleotide sequence: TGTGCCAGTACCTCCAGACCGGGCGGGGGAGGCAATTCACCCCTCCACTTT.

This clonotype was recorded a few times. A much larger clone lies a single base off, so this may be a read error. The chain carries TRBV4-3 and TRBJ2-5; TRBD2 matches at 15 bases. The CDR3 is 17 amino acids. Germline assignment: CDR1 LGHNA and CDR2 YSLEER. In DNA, the CDR3 is TGCGCCAGCGGCCAAGAGGGGGGACTAGCGGGAGGAGAGACCCAGTACTTC. Translated, it gives CASGQEGGLAGGETQYF.

J is TRBJ1-6 and V is TRBV28, with 9 bases identical to TRBD1. The germline CDR1 and CDR2 sequences are MDHEN and SYDVKM. The CDR3 runs 16 residues. The V segment lost 2 bases and the J segment 6 bases; nucleotides outside the gene matches: 5. CDR3 nucleotides: TGTGCCAGCAGTTTACGGGGACAGGGACTTAATTCACCCCTCCACTTT. Translation gives CASSLRGQGLNSPLHF. Looking up the rest from reference TRBV28 and TRBJ1-6 gives the full variable domain: DVKVTQSSRYLVKRTGEKVFLECVQDMDHENMFWYRQDPGLGLRLIYFSYDVKMKEKGDIPEGYSVSREKKERFSLILESASTNQTSMYLCASSLRGQGLNSPLHFGNGTRLTVT.

This clonotype was observed many times. This sequence joins TRBV7-3 and TRBJ2-7; TRBD1 matches at 7 bases. This CDR3 is 13 amino acids long. Germline loops: CDR1 SGHTA, CDR2 FQGTGA. V was pared by 4 bases and J by 9 bases, with 9 bases of the junction left unmatched. The CDR3, as DNA: TGTGCCAGCAGCTCTGGGACAGCCTCGACGCAGTACTTC. This gives the protein CASSSGTASTQYF.

This clonotype was counted many times. The chain recombines TRBV20-1 with TRBJ1-4, with a possible D match to TRBD1 (6 bases). The germline CDR1 and CDR2 sequences are DFQATT and SNEGSKA (reference sequence). The CDR3 runs 18 residues. The V end lost 0 bases, the J end lost 7 bases, and 24 bases lay between the germline ends. CDR3 DNA sequence: TGCAGTGCTAGAGATCGTGGGGGGCGTGCTATTGTACGTGAAAAACTGTTTTTT. Translation: CSARDRGGRAIVREKLFF.

On this clonotype: A single base separates this from a much larger clone, so it may be a read error. The chain uses TRBV7-8 and TRBJ1-5; D is perhaps TRBD1 (5 bases). The CDR3 contains 17 residues. Trimming removed 5 bases at V and 6 bases at J, with 23 bases between. Germline CDR1 reads SGHVS; CDR2 reads FQNEAQ. The CDR3 coding sequence is TGTGCCAGCAGCAGCGCCCCGGGGCAGAGCCTCAGTCAGCCCCAGCATTTT. Translated, it gives CASSSAPGQSLSQPQHF.

The sample holds many counts of this clonotype. The chain's CDR3 is CASSQAANTEAFF. The CDR3 region has the DNA TGTGCCAGCAGCCAGGCGGCGAACACTGAAGCTTTCTTT. This chain joins TRBV14 and TRBJ1-1, with D uncertain. This CDR3 is 13 amino acids long. The germline V and J ends were trimmed by 3 bases and 1 base, with 6 bases remaining between them. The V gene's germline CDR1 is SGHDN and CDR2 FVKESK.

V is TRBV20-1 and J is TRBJ1-2; TRBD1 might be the D (5 bases). Germline CDR1 DFQATT, CDR2 SNEGSKA (reference sequence). With 2 bases removed from V and 0 bases from J, the gap between germline ends came to 13 bases. This CDR3 region has 15 residues. CDR3 in amino acids: CSARMPGGANYGYTF. The CDR3 DNA reads TGCAGTGCTAGAATGCCCGGGGGAGCTAACTATGGCTACACCTTC.

The rearrangement uses TRBV2 and TRBJ2-5; TRBD2 matches 12 bases. This CDR3 comprises 14 residues. Germline CDR1 SNHLY, CDR2 FYNNEI. After removal of 6 bases from V and 4 bases from J, the junction contained 3 bases not matched to a gene. CDR3 sequence: CASRPLAGGETQYF. CDR3 nucleotides: TGTGCCAGCAGACCACTAGCGGGGGGAGAGACCCAGTACTTC.

For this clonotype: The CDR3 carries no conserved terminal phenylalanine or tryptophan, so it likely arises from a read error. It is unclear where the CDR3 begins or ends on the DNA, so no DNA is shown, and the CDR3 is as TCRdb lists it. The V call is TRBV29-1, the J call TRBJ2-2; the D call TRBD1 from the table was never checked on the DNA. The CDR3 region is 11 residues in length, termini included. In germline, CDR1 is SQVTM, CDR2 ANQGSEA. CDR3 residues: CSVRKRTGVHY.

This clonotype was picked up many times. The V and J genes are TRBV7-8 and TRBJ2-7, with D uncertain. V lost 3 bases to trimming and J lost 0 bases, with 18 bases between them. CDR3 size: 17 residues. Germline values: CDR1 SGHVS, CDR2 FQNEAQ. The chain's CDR3 is CASSFSHLKGSSYEQYF. The CDR3 nucleotides are TGTGCCAGCAGCTTTTCCCATCTGAAGGGAAGCTCCTACGAGCAGTACTTC.

The chain couples TRBV18 to TRBJ2-2; weak D call: TRBD1 (6 bases). Trimming pared 8 bases from V and 0 bases from J, leaving 10 bases between. The CDR3 consists of 14 residues. CDR1 and CDR2 (germline): KGHSH, LQKENI. CDR3: CASLRTANTGELFF. The CDR3 coding sequence is TGTGCCAGCCTTAGGACAGCGAACACCGGGGAGCTGTTTTTT.

A word on this clonotype: Just one base apart from a much larger clone, this may be a read error. The chain couples TRBV6-1 to TRBJ2-2; 7 bases agree with TRBD1. The V segment lost 1 base and the J segment 7 bases; nucleotides outside the gene matches: 6. CDR1 is MNHNS and CDR2 is SASEGT in the germline V gene. This CDR3 region has 15 residues. The CDR3 bases are TGTGCCAGCAGTGAAGAGGGGGCTTGGATCGGGGAGCTGTTTTTT. This codes for CASSEEGAWIGELFF.

This clonotype was observed many times. CDR3 in amino acids: CASRTGYGYTF. The CDR3 region has the DNA TGTGCCAGTAGGACTGGCTATGGCTACACCTTC. The chain uses TRBV6-5 and TRBJ1-2; no definite D call. The V end lost 9 bases, the J end lost 4 bases, and 9 bases lay between the germline ends. Germline V gene data show CDR1 as MNHEY and CDR2 as SVGAGI. The CDR3 is 11 residues long.

This clonotype came up many times. The chain recombines TRBV19 with TRBJ2-7, with 9 bases aligning to TRBD2. Unmatched junction bases numbered 5, after V lost 3 bases and J lost 5 bases. Germline lookup yields CDR1 LNHDA and CDR2 SQIVND (reference sequence). The CDR3 extends over 14 amino acids. The CDR3 sequence is CASSILAGVDEQYF. For the CDR3, the DNA is TGTGCCAGTAGTATTTTAGCGGGAGTAGACGAGCAGTACTTC.